The clone carrying this T cell receptor beta chain is deemed medium-sized. As yet, its antigen is unknown. These data belong to a study of HIV-infected patients and healthy controls. Study-wide findings and caveats: Untreated HIV+ repertoires had roughly threefold fewer distinct CDR3s and lower Shannon diversity than healthy controls.

Follow-up blood was drawn about 14 weeks, roughly three months, after antiretroviral therapy began. Whole blood was used without fractionation, so all unsorted peripheral T cells were included. Reverse transcription used roughly 480 ng RNA and constant-region primers for alpha and beta. Each of the alpha and beta chains got its own library through chain-specific third strand synthesis with indices. Using its own MiXCR run on the 5' RACE reads, TCRdb lists one record per CDR3 protein. The sample includes thousands of distinct CDR3 sequences, roughly 7% of them seen just once. CDR1 DFQATT and CDR2 SNEGSKA come from the germline V gene (reference sequence). The CDR3 runs 13 residues. The V end lost 6 bases, the J end lost 5 bases, and 15 bases lay between the germline ends.

The origin of this receptor is an adult with HIV infection. The chain joins TRBV20-1 to TRBJ2-3; a weak D match, TRBD1 (5 bases). Sequencing was performed on blood, taken during antiretroviral therapy. CDR3 in DNA: TGCAGTGCCAAGGGGTACTATGAAGATACGCAGTATTTT. Residues: CSAKGYYEDTQYF.